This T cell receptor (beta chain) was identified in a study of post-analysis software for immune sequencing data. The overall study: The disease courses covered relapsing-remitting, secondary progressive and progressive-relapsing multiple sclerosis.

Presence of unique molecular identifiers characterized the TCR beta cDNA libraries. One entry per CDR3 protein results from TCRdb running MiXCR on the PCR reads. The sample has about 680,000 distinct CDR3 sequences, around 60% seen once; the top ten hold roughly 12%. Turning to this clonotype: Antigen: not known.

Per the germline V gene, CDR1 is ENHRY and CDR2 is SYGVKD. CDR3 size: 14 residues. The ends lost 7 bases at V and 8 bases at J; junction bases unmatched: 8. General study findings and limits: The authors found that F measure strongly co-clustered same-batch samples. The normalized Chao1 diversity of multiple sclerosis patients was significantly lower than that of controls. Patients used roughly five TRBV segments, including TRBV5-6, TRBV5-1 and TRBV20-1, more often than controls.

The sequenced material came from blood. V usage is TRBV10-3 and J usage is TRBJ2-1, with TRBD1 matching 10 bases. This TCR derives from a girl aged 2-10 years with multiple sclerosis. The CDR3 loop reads CAIKGDRGGDEQFF. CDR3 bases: TGTGCCATCAAAGGGGACAGGGGAGGGGATGAGCAGTTCTTC.